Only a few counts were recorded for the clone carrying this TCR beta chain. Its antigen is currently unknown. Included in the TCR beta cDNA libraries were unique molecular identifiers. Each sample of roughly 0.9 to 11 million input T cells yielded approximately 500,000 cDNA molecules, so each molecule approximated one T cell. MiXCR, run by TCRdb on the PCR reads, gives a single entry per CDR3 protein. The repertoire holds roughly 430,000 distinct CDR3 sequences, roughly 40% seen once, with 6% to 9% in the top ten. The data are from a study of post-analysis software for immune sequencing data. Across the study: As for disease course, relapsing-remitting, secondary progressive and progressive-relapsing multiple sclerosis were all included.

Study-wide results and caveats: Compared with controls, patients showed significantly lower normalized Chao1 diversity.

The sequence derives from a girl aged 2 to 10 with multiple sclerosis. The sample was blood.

CDR3 nucleotide sequence: TGTGCCAGCAGCCTCGGGACAGGGCTTGGGGATGAGCAGTTCTTC. As protein: CASSLGTGLGDEQFF. The chain carries TRBV9 and TRBJ2-1; 9 nucleotides align to TRBD1. Looked up from germline, CDR1 is SGDLS and CDR2 is YYNGEE. CDR3 length: 15 residues. With 4 bases clipped from V and 8 bases from J, the junction kept 10 bases outside the gene matches.